These 17 T cell receptor beta chains were sequenced from one sample in a study of T cells expressing NK-cell markers. Following a re-call of the 5' RACE reads, TCRdb has one entry per CDR3 protein and lacks DNA. The sample has 150,000 to 180,000 distinct CDR3 sequences. The sequencing input was blood T cells: a sorted CD56 or NKG2C T cell subset, CD4+ or CD8+ T cells, or bulk PBMC T cells (not recorded which). The receptors were gathered from a woman aged 50 to 65 in good health.

The chain uses TRBV27 and TRBJ2-3; the TRBD2 assignment by TCRdb is unverifiable without DNA. This CDR3 is built from 14 residues. Germline V CDR1 and CDR2: MNHEY, SMNVEV (reference sequence). CDR3 loop: CASSQSGITDTQYF.

This chain links TRBV7-6 with TRBJ2-2; TCRdb returns TRBD1, unconfirmable since there is no DNA. The CDR3 is 16 residues long. From germline, CDR1 is SGHVS and CDR2 FNYEAQ. CDR3 loop: CASSLPGTVNTGELFF.

The J gene is TRBJ2-7, the V gene TRBV20-1; TCRdb's D gene call, TRBD2, goes unchecked for lack of DNA. From germline, CDR1 is DFQATT and CDR2 SNEGSKA (reference sequence). The CDR3 has 15 amino acids. CDR3 residues: CSARDGRDFLYEQYF.

J is TRBJ2-5 and V is TRBV4-1; TCRdb calls TRBD2, which cannot be checked without DNA. Germline CDR1 is MGHRA and CDR2 is YSYEKL. The CDR3 runs 16 residues. CDR3 sequence reads: CASSQENSGSWETQYF.

The V call is TRBV7-2, the J call TRBJ2-3; TCRdb's D call of TRBD2 is untestable without DNA. This CDR3 comprises 15 residues. Germline assignment: CDR1 SGHTA and CDR2 FQGNSA. CDR3 sequence reads: CASSWLAVKPDTQYF.

V is TRBV6-2 or TRBV6-3 and J is TRBJ2-1; TCRdb names TRBD2, which stays unverified in the absence of DNA. The germline gives CDR1 MNHEY, CDR2 SVGEGT. The CDR3 runs to 12 residues. Here the CDR3 reads CASSYGDFEQFF.

The V call is TRBV7-8, the J call TRBJ2-2; TCRdb designates TRBD2, a call that cannot be tested without DNA. Germline V lookup: CDR1 SGHVS, CDR2 FQNEAQ. CDR3 size: 13 residues. The chain's CDR3 is CASAGEVAGELFF.

V usage is TRBV10-3 and J usage is TRBJ1-4. Germline CDR1 is ENHRY and CDR2 is SYGVKD. This CDR3 region has 14 residues. The CDR3 here is CAISGDSFNEKLFF.

J is TRBJ2-1 and V is TRBV7-9; without DNA, the TCRdb call of TRBD2 cannot be checked. The CDR3 runs to 15 residues. Germline V gene lookup returns CDR1 SEHNR and CDR2 FQNEAQ (reference sequence). CDR3 sequence reads: CASSPWEGVYNEQFF. The full variable domain, in which reference TRBV7-9 and TRBJ2-1 provide the parts outside the CDR3, is DTGVSQNPRHKITKRGQNVTFRCDPISEHNRLYWYRQTLGQGPEFLTYFQNEAQLEKSRLLSDRFSAERPKGSFSTLEIQRTEQGDSAMYLCASSPWEGVYNEQFFGPGTRLTVL.

The rearrangement joins TRBV29-1 to TRBJ2-1. Germline V gene sequence: CDR1 SQVTM, CDR2 ANQGSEA. CDR3 size: 13 residues. CDR3 loop: CSVGGSTYNEQFF.

The rearrangement links TRBV7-8 to TRBJ2-2. The V gene's germline CDR1 is SGHVS and CDR2 FQNEAQ. The CDR3 runs to 15 residues. The CDR3 sequence is CASSWILSNTGELFF. The full variable domain, with the rest looked up from reference TRBV7-8 and TRBJ2-2, is GAGVSQSPRYKVAKRGQDVALRCDPISGHVSLFWYQQALGQGPEFLTYFQNEAQLDKSGLPSDRFFAERPEGSVSTLKIQRTQQEDSAVYLCASSWILSNTGELFFGEGSRLTVL.

V usage is TRBV24-1 and J usage is TRBJ2-5; absent DNA, TCRdb's TRBD1 call cannot be checked. The CDR3 totals 13 residues. CDR1 is KGHDR and CDR2 is SFDVKD in the germline V gene. CDR3 residues: CATSDDSSETQYF.

This sequence joins TRBV21-1 and TRBJ1-2. TRBV21-1 corresponds to a pseudogene. The length of the CDR3 is 13 residues. CDR3: CASGLSVWYGYTF.

The chain employs TRBV9 and TRBJ2-1; no DNA is available, so the TRBD2 call from TCRdb remains unchecked. Per the germline V gene, CDR1 is SGDLS and CDR2 is YYNGEE. The CDR3 length is 15 residues. The CDR3 loop is CASSSGTSGDSEQFF.

The chain couples TRBV10-1 to TRBJ2-7; as DNA is missing, the TRBD1 call by TCRdb cannot be tested. Looked up from germline, CDR1 is WNHNN and CDR2 is SYGVQD (reference sequence). The CDR3 runs 13 residues. CDR3 amino acids: CASSGTGVGEQYF.

This sequence joins TRBV12-3 or TRBV12-4 and TRBJ2-7; the D call from TCRdb, TRBD1, cannot be confirmed without DNA. The CDR3 covers 11 residues. CDR3: CASSFGAEQYF.

The chain recombines TRBV6-1 with TRBJ1-5; the TCRdb D gene call, TRBD1, has no DNA to confirm it. The CDR3 covers 16 residues. Germline V gives CDR1 MNHNS, CDR2 SASEGT. The CDR3 region is CASTNWVGTLNQPQHF.